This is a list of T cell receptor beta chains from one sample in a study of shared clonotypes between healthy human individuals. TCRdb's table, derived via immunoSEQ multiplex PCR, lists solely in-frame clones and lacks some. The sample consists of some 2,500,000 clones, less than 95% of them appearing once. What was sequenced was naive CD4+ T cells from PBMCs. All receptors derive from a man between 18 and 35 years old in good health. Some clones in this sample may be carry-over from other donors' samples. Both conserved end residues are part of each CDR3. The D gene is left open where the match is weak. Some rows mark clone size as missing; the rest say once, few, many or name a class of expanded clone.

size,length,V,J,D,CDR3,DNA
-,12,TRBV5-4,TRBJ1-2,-,CASSGRTYGYTF,TGTGCCAGCAGCGGACGGACCTATGGCTACACCTTC
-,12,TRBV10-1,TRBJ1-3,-,CASIMGRNTIYF,TGCGCCAGCATAATGGGCCGAAACACCATATATTTT
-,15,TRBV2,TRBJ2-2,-,CASRPQEGPTGELFF,TGTGCCAGCAGGCCCCAGGAAGGGCCGACCGGGGAGCTGTTTTTT
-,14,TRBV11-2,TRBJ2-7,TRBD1,CASSPGQGSYEQYF,TGTGCCAGCAGCCCCGGACAGGGTAGTTACGAGCAGTACTTC
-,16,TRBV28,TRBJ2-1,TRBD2,CASSFGLAGTVTEQFF,TGTGCCAGCAGTTTCGGGCTAGCGGGAACGGTTACTGAGCAGTTCTTC
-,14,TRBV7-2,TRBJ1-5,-,CASSTGPGPQPQHF,TGTGCCAGCAGCACCGGGCCTGGGCCCCAGCCCCAGCATTTT
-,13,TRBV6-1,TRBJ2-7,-,CASSESFAYEQYF,TGTGCCAGCAGTGAAAGCTTTGCCTACGAGCAGTACTTC
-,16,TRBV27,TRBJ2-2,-,CASSSPGRGVAGELFF,TGTGCCAGCAGTTCCCCGGGCAGGGGAGTAGCCGGGGAGCTGTTTTTT
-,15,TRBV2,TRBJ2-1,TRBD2,CASSEPGLAGPQQFF,TGTGCCAGCAGTGAGCCGGGACTAGCGGGGCCGCAGCAGTTCTTC
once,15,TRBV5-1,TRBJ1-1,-,CASSPRHYGDTEAFF,TGCGCCAGCAGCCCGCGACATTATGGGGACACTGAAGCTTTCTTT
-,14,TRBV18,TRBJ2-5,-,CASSPPARLETQYF,TGTGCCAGCTCACCACCGGCGAGACTGGAGACCCAGTACTTC
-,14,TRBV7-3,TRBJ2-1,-,CASSLAYSNNEQFF,TGTGCCAGCAGCTTAGCGTACAGTAACAATGAGCAGTTCTTC
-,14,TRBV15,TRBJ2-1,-,CATSRAGSYNEQFF,TGTGCCACCAGCAGAGCCGGCTCCTACAATGAGCAGTTCTTC
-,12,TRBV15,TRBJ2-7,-,CATSRLLGEQYF,TGTGCCACCAGCAGGCTGCTGGGCGAGCAGTACTTC
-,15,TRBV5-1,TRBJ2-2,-,CASSTDGGPTGELFF,TGCGCCAGCAGCACCGACGGGGGGCCCACCGGGGAGCTGTTTTTT
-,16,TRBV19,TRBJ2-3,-,CASSEWGERLEDTQYF,TGTGCCAGTAGTGAGTGGGGAGAACGTCTCGAAGATACGCAGTATTTT
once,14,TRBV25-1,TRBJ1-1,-,CASHSGESSTEAFF,TGTGCCAGCCACTCAGGGGAGAGCTCCACTGAAGCTTTCTTT
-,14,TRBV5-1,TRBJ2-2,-,CASSFGGDTGELFF,TGCGCCAGCAGCTTCGGTGGGGACACCGGGGAGCTGTTTTTT
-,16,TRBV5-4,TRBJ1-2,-,CASSLPLTGAHYGYTF,TGTGCCAGCAGCTTGCCCTTGACAGGCGCACATTATGGCTACACCTTC
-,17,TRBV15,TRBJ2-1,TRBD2,CATSRDEASGGYNEQFF,TGTGCCACCAGCAGAGATGAAGCTAGCGGGGGTTACAATGAGCAGTTCTTC
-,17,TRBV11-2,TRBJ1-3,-,CASSLVPPGTAGNTIYF,TGTGCCAGCAGCTTAGTGCCCCCAGGGACCGCCGGAAACACCATATATTTT
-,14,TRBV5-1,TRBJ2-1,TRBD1,CASSPGTGVDEQFF,TGCGCCAGCAGCCCGGGGACAGGGGTAGATGAGCAGTTCTTC
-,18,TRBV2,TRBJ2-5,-,CASSQGGAGAEWRETQYF,TGTGCCAGCTCTCAGGGGGGAGCGGGAGCCGAATGGCGGGAGACCCAGTACTTC
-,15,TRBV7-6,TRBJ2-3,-,CASSSLRTSTDTQYF,TGTGCCAGCAGCTCTCTTCGGACGTCCACAGATACGCAGTATTTT
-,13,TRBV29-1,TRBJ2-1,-,CSVDHSSYNEQFF,TGCAGCGTTGATCATAGCTCCTACAATGAGCAGTTCTTC
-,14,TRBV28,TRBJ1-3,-,CASSFRSFGNTIYF,TGTGCCAGCAGTTTCCGATCGTTTGGAAACACCATATATTTT
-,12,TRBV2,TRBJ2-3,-,CASSRQTDTQYF,TGTGCCAGCAGCAGACAGACAGATACGCAGTATTTT
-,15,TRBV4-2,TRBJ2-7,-,CASSPDRKGYYEQYF,TGTGCCAGCAGTCCCGACAGGAAAGGGTACTACGAGCAGTACTTC
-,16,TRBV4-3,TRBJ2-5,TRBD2,CASSQAVAGHQETQYF,TGCGCCAGCAGCCAAGCCGTAGCGGGACACCAAGAGACCCAGTACTTC
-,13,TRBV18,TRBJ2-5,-,CASSPPSKETQYF,TGTGCCAGCTCACCACCATCGAAAGAGACCCAGTACTTC
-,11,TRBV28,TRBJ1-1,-,CASSPGVGAFF,TGTGCCAGCAGCCCGGGAGTAGGCGCTTTCTTT
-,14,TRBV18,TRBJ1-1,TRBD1,CASSPDTGGTEAFF,TGTGCCAGCTCACCGGATACAGGGGGGACTGAAGCTTTCTTT
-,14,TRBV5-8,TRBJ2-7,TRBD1,CASSRTGGSYEQYF,TGTGCCAGCAGCAGAACAGGGGGCTCCTACGAGCAGTACTTC
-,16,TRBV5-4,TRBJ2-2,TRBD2,CASSLGGRGNTGELFF,TGTGCCAGCAGCTTGGGTGGGAGGGGGAACACCGGGGAGCTGTTTTTT
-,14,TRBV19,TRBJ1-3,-,CASSILANGNTIYF,TGTGCCAGTAGTATTTTAGCCAATGGAAACACCATATATTTT
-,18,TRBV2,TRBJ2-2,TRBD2,CASSERRRGESNTGELFF,TGTGCCAGCAGTGAAAGAAGGCGGGGGGAATCGAACACCGGGGAGCTGTTTTTT
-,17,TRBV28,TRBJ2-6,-,CASSTSGHSGGANVLTF,TGTGCCAGCAGTACCTCTGGACACTCAGGAGGGGCCAACGTCCTGACTTTC
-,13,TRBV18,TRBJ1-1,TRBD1,CASSPFGTGEAFF,TGTGCCAGCTCACCTTTCGGGACAGGTGAAGCTTTCTTT
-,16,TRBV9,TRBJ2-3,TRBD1,CASSPGTGKNTDTQYF,TGTGCCAGCAGCCCAGGGACAGGTAAAAACACAGATACGCAGTATTTT
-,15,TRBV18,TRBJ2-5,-,CASSGDWGPQETQYF,TGTGCCAGCTCAGGAGATTGGGGGCCCCAAGAGACCCAGTACTTC
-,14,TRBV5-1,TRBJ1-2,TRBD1,CASSDRTGAPGYTF,TGCGCCAGCAGCGATCGGACAGGGGCTCCGGGCTACACCTTC
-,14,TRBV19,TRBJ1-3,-,CASGAVGLGNTIYF,TGTGCCAGTGGCGCGGTCGGCCTCGGAAACACCATATATTTT
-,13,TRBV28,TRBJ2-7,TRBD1,CASSPGQGDEQYF,TGTGCCAGCAGTCCGGGACAGGGAGACGAGCAGTACTTC
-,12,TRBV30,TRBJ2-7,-,CAWASPPYEQYF,TGTGCCTGGGCTAGCCCCCCTTACGAGCAGTACTTC
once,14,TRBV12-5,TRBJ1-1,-,CASAPLGVNTEAFF,TGTGCTAGTGCCCCTCTCGGGGTTAACACTGAAGCTTTCTTT
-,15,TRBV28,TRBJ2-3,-,CASRDSRGRSDTQYF,TGTGCCAGCAGGGACAGCAGGGGTAGGTCAGATACGCAGTATTTT
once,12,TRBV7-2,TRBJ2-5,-,CASSFRRETQYF,TGTGCCAGCAGCTTTAGGCGAGAGACCCAGTACTTC
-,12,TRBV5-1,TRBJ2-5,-,CASSFPGETQYF,TGCGCCAGCAGCTTCCCGGGGGAGACCCAGTACTTC
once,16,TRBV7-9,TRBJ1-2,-,CASSLGQSRANYGYTF,TGTGCCAGCAGCTTAGGCCAGTCCCGCGCTAACTATGGCTACACCTTC
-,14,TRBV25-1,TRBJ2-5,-,CASSELGGGETQYF,TGTGCCAGCAGTGAACTCGGGGGTGGCGAGACCCAGTACTTC